What follows are 25 T cell receptor beta chains derived from one specimen sequenced in a study of cytomegalovirus exposure and HLA in healthy donors. The PCR made use of 60 Vbeta and 13 Jbeta primers. Assay used: immunoSEQ multiplex PCR; TCRdb lists only in-frame clones, some missing. The sample data list about 130,000 clones. The sample was PBMCs. These receptors were collected from a woman in her sixties in good health and CMV-seronegative.

V is TRBV2 and J is TRBJ2-3; the D gene is possibly TRBD1 (5 bases). CDR1 is SNHLY and CDR2 is FYNNEI in the germline V gene. The CDR3 contains 14 residues. The V end was cut by 10 bases, the J end by 4 bases, with 18 bases between. The CDR3 here is CATQATQWSDTQYF. The CDR3 DNA sequence: TGTGCCACACAGGCAACCCAGTGGTCAGATACGCAGTATTTT.

The chain is built from TRBV10-3 and TRBJ2-2; tentatively, D is TRBD1 (6 bases). The V end was cut by 0 bases, the J end by 4 bases, with 12 bases between. Germline V CDR1 and CDR2: ENHRY, SYGVKD. This CDR3 region has 16 residues. This chain's CDR3 is CAISESIGQRTGELFF. The CDR3, as DNA: TGTGCCATCAGTGAGTCGATAGGACAGCGCACCGGGGAGCTGTTTTTT.

V and J are TRBV28 and TRBJ1-2, with D maybe TRBD1 (6 bases). Germline V CDR1 and CDR2: MDHEN, SYDVKM. Trimming left V 6 bases short and J 4 bases short, with 12 bases between. This CDR3 is 13 amino acids long. The DNA of the CDR3 is TGTGCCAGCAGCCAACAGGGCCCCTATGGCTACACCTTC. Translating gives CASSQQGPYGYTF.

The chain carries TRBV7-3 and TRBJ2-7; TRBD2 might be the D (7 bases). This CDR3 contains 18 residues. Germline V gives CDR1 SGHTA, CDR2 FQGTGA. Trimming took off 1 base at V and 0 bases at J, with 19 bases between the two ends. Here the CDR3 DNA reads TGTGCCAGCAGCTTAAAACCTGCGGGGGCCTATAGCTCCTACGAGCAGTACTTC. Amino acids: CASSLKPAGAYSSYEQYF.

The chain recombines TRBV9 with TRBJ1-1; 9 bases align to TRBD1. Germline values: CDR1 SGDLS, CDR2 YYNGEE. The CDR3 is 15 residues long. V was clipped by 0 bases and J by 1 base; unmatched bases: 1. CDR3 residues: CASSVGGQGNTEAFF. In DNA, the CDR3 is TGTGCCAGCAGCGTAGGGGGACAGGGGAACACTGAAGCTTTCTTT.

This rearrangement joins TRBV6-1 to TRBJ1-4; TRBD1 is a possible D gene (5 bases). Trimming shortened V by 7 bases and J by 5 bases, and 17 bases separated the two germline ends. From germline, CDR1 is MNHNS and CDR2 SASEGT. CDR3 length equals 15 residues. CDR3 nucleotides: TGTGCCAGCATTAGCCTCGGGACTGTGAATGAAAAACTGTTTTTT. It translates to CASISLGTVNEKLFF.

The V call is TRBV5-1, the J call TRBJ2-7, with 9 bases matching TRBD1. The V segment lost 3 bases and the J segment 3 bases; nucleotides outside the gene matches: 4. Germline V lookup: CDR1 SGHRS, CDR2 YFSETQ. The CDR3 runs to 14 residues. For the CDR3, the DNA is TGCGCCAGCAGCTCGGAGGGACAGGGCTACGAGCAGTACTTC. Translating it yields CASSSEGQGYEQYF.

The chain's CDR3 is CASGAGSMGLNTEAFF. The CDR3 DNA sequence: TGTGCTAGTGGGGCGGGATCTATGGGGTTGAACACTGAAGCTTTCTTT. The gene calls are TRBV12-5 and TRBJ1-1, with D hard to call. V was cut by 6 bases and J by 0 bases, with 17 bases left in between. CDR3 length: 16 amino acids. The germline V gene encodes CDR1 LGHNT and CDR2 FRNRAP. Combining the CDR3 with reference TRBV12-5 and TRBJ1-1 gives the whole variable domain DARVTQTPRHKVTEMGQEVTMRCQPILGHNTVFWYRQTMMQGLELLAYFRNRAPLDDSGMPKDRFSAEMPDATLATLKIQPSEPRDSAVYFCASGAGSMGLNTEAFFGQGTRLTVV.

The CDR3 coding sequence is TGTGCCAGCAGTGTGAACAGGGGAGACTATGGCTACACCTTC. Protein: CASSVNRGDYGYTF. V gene TRBV6-1 combines with J gene TRBJ1-2; the match to TRBD1 covers 7 bases. CDR3 length: 14 amino acids. The germline gives CDR1 MNHNS, CDR2 SASEGT. Losses at the gene ends were 4 bases for V and 3 bases for J; bases not matched to a gene: 5.

The chain employs TRBV28 and TRBJ1-3, with unresolved D. V gave up 5 bases and J gave up 2 bases, with 16 bases separating them. The CDR3 spans 16 residues. Germline CDR1 and CDR2: MDHEN and SYDVKM. CDR3 loop: CASSPLGKSPGNTIYF. As DNA, the CDR3 is TGTGCCAGCAGTCCCCTCGGGAAATCCCCTGGAAACACCATATATTTT.

The chain has TRBV7-9 and TRBJ1-4, with D tentatively TRBD1 (6 bases). Trimming pared 5 bases from V and 8 bases from J, leaving 18 bases between. The germline CDR1 and CDR2 sequences are SEHNR and FQNEAQ (reference sequence). This CDR3 is built from 15 residues. The CDR3 loop reads CASSAWRGGDEKLFF. The CDR3, as DNA: TGTGCCAGCAGCGCATGGAGGGGGGGCGACGAAAAACTGTTTTTT.

The chain joins TRBV9 to TRBJ1-1; D gene uncertain. Trimming took off 2 bases at V and 4 bases at J, with 12 bases between the two ends. The CDR3 totals 14 residues. Germline V CDR1 and CDR2: SGDLS, YYNGEE. CDR3 coding DNA: TGTGCCAGCAGCGTCGATGGGTACAGCACTGAAGCTTTCTTT. It yields the protein CASSVDGYSTEAFF.

The chain is built from TRBV7-9 and TRBJ2-2; D is undetermined. Trimming pared 1 base from V and 3 bases from J, leaving 6 bases between. The V gene's germline CDR1 is SEHNR and CDR2 FQNEAQ (reference sequence). There are 14 residues in the CDR3. The CDR3 bases are TGTGCCAGCAGCTTAGTGGCAGACACCGGGGAGCTGTTTTTT. Its translation: CASSLVADTGELFF. Variable domain in full (rest from reference TRBV7-9 and TRBJ2-2): DTGVSQNPRHKITKRGQNVTFRCDPISEHNRLYWYRQTLGQGPEFLTYFQNEAQLEKSRLLSDRFSAERPKGSFSTLEIQRTEQGDSAMYLCASSLVADTGELFFGEGSRLTVL.

The V and J genes are TRBV2 and TRBJ1-5; 7 bases are a match to TRBD1. V trimming: 7 bases; J trimming: 0 bases; junction bases outside the gene matches: 9. Germline CDR1 is SNHLY and CDR2 is FYNNEI. This CDR3 has 16 residues. The CDR3 loop is CASKGQKLYSNQPQHF. The CDR3 DNA follows: TGTGCCAGCAAGGGACAGAAACTCTATAGCAATCAGCCCCAGCATTTT.

The gene calls are TRBV28 and TRBJ1-3; TRBD1 agrees at 7 bases. CDR3 length: 17 amino acids. The J segment lost 2 bases and the V segment lost 3 bases, leaving 10 bases of the junction unmatched. Per the germline V gene, CDR1 is MDHEN and CDR2 is SYDVKM. The CDR3 coding sequence is TGTGCCAGCAGTTTCGTTTCCAGGGGGTTGGCTGGAAACACCATATATTTT. Translation: CASSFVSRGLAGNTIYF.

J is TRBJ2-2 and V is TRBV2, with D perhaps matching TRBD2 (6 bases). Trimming took 7 bases from V and 9 from J, leaving 12 bases between them. This CDR3 has 12 residues. CDR1 and CDR2 (germline): SNHLY, FYNNEI. The CDR3 DNA is TGTGCCAGCACTAGGGGAGGCCGGGAGCTGTTTTTT. The encoded protein is CASTRGGRELFF. Together with reference TRBV2 and TRBJ2-2, the CDR3 gives the full variable domain: EPEVTQTPSHQVTQMGQEVILRCVPISNHLYFYWYRQILGQKVEFLVSFYNNEISEKSEIFDDQFSVERPDGSNFTLKIRSTKLEDSAMYFCASTRGGRELFFGEGSRLTVL.

The chain has TRBV5-1 and TRBJ2-3; tentative D call: TRBD2 (5 bases). This CDR3 comprises 19 residues. The V end was cut by 3 bases, the J end by 1 base, with 24 bases between. Germline V gives CDR1 SGHRS, CDR2 YFSETQ. CDR3 sequence: CASSSPRSFERIGTDTQYF. CDR3 nucleotides: TGCGCCAGCAGCTCCCCCCGTTCTTTTGAGCGGATAGGCACAGATACGCAGTATTTT.

This chain connects TRBV6-5 to TRBJ2-1; 9 bases align to TRBD2. The CDR3 sequence is 16 residues long. Germline CDR1 and CDR2: MNHEY and SVGAGI. Trimming took 4 bases from V and 3 from J; bases not matched to a gene: 7. The CDR3 DNA follows: TGTGCCAGCAGTTCCACTTTAGCGGGAGTCTACAATGAGCAGTTCTTC. This encodes CASSSTLAGVYNEQFF.

The chain joins TRBV19 to TRBJ1-5, with 8 bases identical to TRBD1. The CDR3 loop spans 14 amino acids. The V gene's germline CDR1 is LNHDA and CDR2 SQIVND (reference sequence). The trim removed 1 base at V and 7 bases at J, leaving 3 bases unmatched. The CDR3 sequence is CASSIGGTGQPQHF. The CDR3 DNA is TGTGCCAGTAGTATAGGAGGGACAGGACAGCCCCAGCATTTT. The full variable domain, in which reference TRBV19 and TRBJ1-5 provide the parts outside the CDR3, is DGGITQSPKYLFRKEGQNVTLSCEQNLNHDAMYWYRQDPGQGLRLIYYSQIVNDFQKGDIAEGYSVSREKKESFPLTVTSAQKNPTAFYLCASSIGGTGQPQHFGDGTRLSIL.

On this clone: Other DNA sequences in the sample encode the same CDR3. V usage is TRBV5-1 and J usage is TRBJ2-3; the match to TRBD2 covers 12 bases. This CDR3 contains 17 residues. V was clipped by 4 bases and J by 0 bases; unmatched bases: 6. CDR1 SGHRS and CDR2 YFSETQ come from the germline V gene. CDR3 nucleotide sequence: TGCGCCAGCAGCATGGGGGGGACTAGCGGGAGCACAGATACGCAGTATTTT. It yields the protein CASSMGGTSGSTDTQYF.

The J gene is TRBJ2-7, the V gene TRBV5-1, with D possibly being TRBD2 (6 bases). Germline V gene sequence: CDR1 SGHRS, CDR2 YFSETQ. Trimming stripped 4 bases from V and 3 bases from J, with 20 bases between. CDR3 length: 16 amino acids. CDR3 in DNA: TGCGCCAGCAGCGGGGGTTTGCGCGGGGAGATCTACGAGCAGTACTTC. Protein sequence: CASSGGLRGEIYEQYF.

This chain uses TRBV6-5 with TRBJ1-5; tentative D call: TRBD1 (6 bases). V was cut by 5 bases and J by 9 bases, with 14 bases left in between. This CDR3 is 13 amino acids long. Germline CDR1 and CDR2: MNHEY and SVGAGI. CDR3 sequence (DNA): TGTGCCAGCAGTACTTCTATAGGGGGGCCCCAGCATTTT. Protein: CASSTSIGGPQHF.

The chain links TRBV27 to TRBJ2-1, with TRBD2 as a possible D gene (6 bases). The CDR3 covers 15 residues. CDR1 is MNHEY, CDR2 SMNVEV, per germline (reference sequence). The V and J ends lost 2 bases and 4 bases respectively, with 12 bases between them. CDR3 in amino acids: CASSLPAGPYNEQFF. The CDR3 DNA reads TGTGCCAGCAGTTTACCAGCGGGCCCTTACAATGAGCAGTTCTTC.

This chain links TRBV19 with TRBJ2-7; TRBD2 agrees at 9 bases. V lost 2 bases to trimming and J lost 1 base; unmatched junction nucleotides: 3. Germline V gives CDR1 LNHDA, CDR2 SQIVND (reference sequence). This CDR3 is 15 amino acids long. CDR3 protein: CASSIKREASYEQYF. In DNA, the CDR3 is TGTGCCAGTAGTATAAAGCGGGAGGCGTCCTACGAGCAGTACTTC.

The CDR3 is CASSLPPQGYYGYTF. The CDR3 coding sequence is TGTGCCAGCTCACTCCCCCCCCAGGGCTACTATGGCTACACCTTC. The rearrangement uses TRBV18 and TRBJ1-2; D possibly corresponds to TRBD1 (5 bases). Per the germline V gene, CDR1 is KGHSH and CDR2 is LQKENI. The CDR3 runs to 15 residues. V was cut by 4 bases and J by 3 bases, with 15 bases left in between.